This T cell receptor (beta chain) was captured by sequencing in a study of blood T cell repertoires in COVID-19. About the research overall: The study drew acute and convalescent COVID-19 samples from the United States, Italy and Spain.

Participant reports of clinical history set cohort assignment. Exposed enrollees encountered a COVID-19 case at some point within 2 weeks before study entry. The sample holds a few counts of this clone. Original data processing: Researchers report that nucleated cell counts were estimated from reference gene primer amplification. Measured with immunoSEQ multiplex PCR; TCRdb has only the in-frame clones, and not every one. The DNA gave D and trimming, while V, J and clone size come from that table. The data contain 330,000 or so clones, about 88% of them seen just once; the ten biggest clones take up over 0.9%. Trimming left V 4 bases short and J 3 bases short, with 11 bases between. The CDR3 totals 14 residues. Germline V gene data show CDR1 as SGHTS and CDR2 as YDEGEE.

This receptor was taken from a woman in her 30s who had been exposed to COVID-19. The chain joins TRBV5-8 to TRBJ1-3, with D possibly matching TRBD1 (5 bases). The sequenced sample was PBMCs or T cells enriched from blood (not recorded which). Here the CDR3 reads CASSTQGIGNTIYF. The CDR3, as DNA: TGTGCCAGCAGCACGCAGGGTATTGGAAACACCATATATTTT.